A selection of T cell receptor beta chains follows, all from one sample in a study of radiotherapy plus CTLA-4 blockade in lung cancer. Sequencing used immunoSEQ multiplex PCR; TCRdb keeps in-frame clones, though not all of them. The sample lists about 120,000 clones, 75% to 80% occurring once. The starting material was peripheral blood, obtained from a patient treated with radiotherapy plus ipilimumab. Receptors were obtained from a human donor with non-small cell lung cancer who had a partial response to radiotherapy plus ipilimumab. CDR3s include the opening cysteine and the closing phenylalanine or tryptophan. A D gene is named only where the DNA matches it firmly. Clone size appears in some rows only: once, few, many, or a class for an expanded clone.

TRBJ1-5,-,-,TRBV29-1,CSVEDPGDANQPQHF,TGCAGCGTTGAAGATCCGGGGGATGCCAATCAGCCCCAGCATTTT
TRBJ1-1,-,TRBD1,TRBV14,CASSRQQGRGMNTEAFF,TGTGCCAGCAGCCGTCAACAGGGGCGAGGGATGAACACTGAAGCTTTCTTT
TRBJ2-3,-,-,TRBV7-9,CASSPSGSCTDTQYF,TGTGCCAGCAGCCCCAGCGGATCTTGCACAGATACGCAGTATTTT
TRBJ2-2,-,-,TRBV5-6,CASSLGRLTHLAGELFF,TGTGCCAGCAGCTTGGGGCGGCTGACCCATCTGGCCGGGGAGCTGTTTTTT
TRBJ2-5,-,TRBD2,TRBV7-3,CASSRGGEETQYF,TGTGCCAGCAGCCGCGGGGGGGAAGAGACCCAGTACTTC
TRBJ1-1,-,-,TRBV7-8,CASSLGRDSGEAFF,TGTGCCAGCAGCCTCGGGAGGGATTCAGGTGAAGCTTTCTTT
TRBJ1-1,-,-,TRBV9,CASSVFGDSEAFF,TGTGCCAGCAGCGTGTTCGGAGACAGCGAAGCTTTCTTT
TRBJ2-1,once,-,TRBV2,CASSEEGSGTYNEQFF,TGTGCCAGCAGTGAAGAAGGTAGCGGAACCTACAATGAGCAGTTCTTC
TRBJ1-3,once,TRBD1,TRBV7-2,CASSLPTGAGGNTIYF,TGTGCCAGCAGCCTGCCGACAGGGGCCGGGGGAAACACCATATATTTT
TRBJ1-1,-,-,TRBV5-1,CASSYQTGTEAFF,TGCGCCAGCAGCTACCAAACAGGGACTGAAGCTTTCTTT
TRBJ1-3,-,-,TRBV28,CASRNRGNTIYF,TGTGCCAGCAGGAACAGGGGAAACACCATATATTTT
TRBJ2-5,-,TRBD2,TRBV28,CASSPSGGPGETQYF,TGTGCCAGCAGCCCTAGCGGGGGGCCGGGAGAGACCCAGTACTTC
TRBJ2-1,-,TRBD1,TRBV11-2,CASSLVTGRNEQFF,TGTGCCAGCAGCTTAGTGACAGGGAGAAATGAGCAGTTCTTC
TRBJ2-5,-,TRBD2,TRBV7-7,CASSPQLAGRETQYF,TGTGCTAGCAGCCCGCAACTAGCGGGAAGAGAGACCCAGTACTTC
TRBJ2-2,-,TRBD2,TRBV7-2,CASSSTSGNVNTGELFF,TGTGCCAGCAGCTCGACTAGCGGGAATGTCAACACCGGGGAGCTGTTTTTT
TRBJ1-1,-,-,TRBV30,CAWSVSQGSTEAFF,TGTGCCTGGAGTGTAAGTCAGGGGAGCACTGAAGCTTTCTTT
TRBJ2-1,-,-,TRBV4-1,CASSQEFPGIYNEQFF,TGCGCCAGCAGCCAGGAATTTCCCGGGATATACAATGAGCAGTTCTTC
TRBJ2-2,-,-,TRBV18,CASSPIRENTGELFF,TGTGCCAGCTCACCGATCCGGGAAAACACCGGGGAGCTGTTTTTT
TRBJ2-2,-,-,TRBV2,CASRAESNTGELFF,TGTGCCAGCAGGGCGGAATCGAACACCGGGGAGCTGTTTTTT
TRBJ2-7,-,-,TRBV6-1,CASSEAPGRSYEQYF,TGTGCCAGCAGTGAAGCCCCAGGCCGCTCCTACGAGCAGTACTTC
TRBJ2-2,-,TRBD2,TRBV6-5,CASSSGGLAATGELFF,TGTGCCAGCAGTTCTGGAGGACTAGCGGCCACCGGGGAGCTGTTTTTT
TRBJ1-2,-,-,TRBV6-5,CASRRGFYGYTF,TGTGCCAGCAGGAGAGGGTTCTATGGCTACACCTTC
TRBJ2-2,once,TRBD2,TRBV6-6,CASSYTGTSVAGELFF,TGTGCCAGCAGTTATACAGGGACTAGCGTGGCCGGGGAGCTGTTTTTT
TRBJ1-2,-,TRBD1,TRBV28,CASSLGDRGVSGVYGYTF,TGTGCCAGCAGTTTGGGGGACAGGGGAGTGTCGGGGGTCTATGGCTACACCTTC
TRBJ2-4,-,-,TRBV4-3,CASSQGYQNIQYF,TGCGCCAGCAGCCAAGGCTATCAAAACATTCAGTACTTC
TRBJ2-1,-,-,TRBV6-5,CASSRLAYSYNEQFF,TGTGCCAGCAGTCGCCTAGCCTACTCCTACAATGAGCAGTTCTTC
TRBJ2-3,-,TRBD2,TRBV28,CASLWTGGPDTQYF,TGTGCCAGCCTTTGGACGGGAGGGCCTGATACGCAGTATTTT
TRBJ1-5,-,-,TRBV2,CASHLGLDQPQHF,TGTGCCAGTCACCTCGGGTTGGATCAGCCCCAGCATTTT
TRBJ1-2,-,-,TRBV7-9,CASSLPGLAGYGYTF,TGTGCCAGCAGCTTACCCGGACTCGCCGGGTATGGCTACACCTTC
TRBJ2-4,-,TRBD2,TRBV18,CASSPETSGSKNIQYF,TGTGCCAGCTCACCTGAGACTAGCGGGTCCAAAAACATTCAGTACTTC
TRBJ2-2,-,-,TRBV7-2,CASSLVRTNTGELFF,TGTGCCAGCAGCTTAGTGAGGACGAACACCGGGGAGCTGTTTTTT
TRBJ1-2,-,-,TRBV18,CASSLLLTDGYTF,TGTGCCAGCTCACTATTACTCACGGATGGCTACACCTTC
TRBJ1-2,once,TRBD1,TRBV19,CASSIPRGTGIGYTF,TGTGCCAGTAGTATTCCCCGCGGGACAGGGATCGGCTACACCTTC
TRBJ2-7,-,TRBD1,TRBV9,CASSVGTGRTYEQYF,TGTGCCAGCAGCGTAGGGACAGGGAGGACCTACGAGCAGTACTTC
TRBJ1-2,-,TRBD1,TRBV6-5,CASNPDRGPDYTF,TGTGCCAGCAACCCCGACAGGGGGCCCGACTACACCTTC
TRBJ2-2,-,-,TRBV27,CASRALGTGELFF,TGTGCCAGCAGGGCACTAGGCACCGGGGAGCTGTTTTTT
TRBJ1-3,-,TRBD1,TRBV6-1,CASSAGGNSGNTIYF,TGTGCCAGCAGTGCAGGGGGCAACTCTGGAAACACCATATATTTT
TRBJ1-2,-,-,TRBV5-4,CASRSPSANYGYTF,TGTGCCAGCAGGAGCCCTAGTGCCAACTATGGCTACACCTTC
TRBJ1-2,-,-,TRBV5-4,CASSLAGEGYGYTF,TGTGCCAGCAGCTTGGCCGGAGAGGGCTATGGCTACACCTTC